The 26 T cell receptor beta chains below all came from one sample that was sequenced in a study of cytomegalovirus exposure and HLA in healthy donors. Both 60 Vbeta primers and 13 Jbeta primers went into the PCR. TCRdb's table, derived via immunoSEQ multiplex PCR, lists solely in-frame clones and lacks some. This sample carries roughly 250,000 clones, around four fifths of them seen once, and the ten largest clones take more than 1.5%. The sequenced sample was PBMCs. The receptors were sampled from a middle-aged woman in good health and CMV-seropositive.

CDR3 protein: CASSFRGPQPQHF. As DNA, the CDR3 is TGTGCCAGCAGTTTCCGGGGTCCCCAGCCCCAGCATTTT. The V and J genes are TRBV27 and TRBJ1-5, with D unclear. The V end was cut by 3 bases, the J end by 7 bases, with 10 bases between. From germline, CDR1 is MNHEY and CDR2 SMNVEV (reference sequence). The CDR3 contains 13 residues.

The chain recombines TRBV10-3 with TRBJ2-7; tentative D call: TRBD2 (7 bases). The germline V and J ends were trimmed by 8 bases and 4 bases, with 12 bases remaining between them. CDR3 size: 12 residues. Germline values: CDR1 ENHRY, CDR2 SYGVKD. This CDR3 reads CAIEGEGYEQYF. For the CDR3, the DNA is TGTGCCATCGAGGGGGAGGGGTACGAGCAGTACTTC.

A few counts support this clone. The chain couples TRBV18 to TRBJ2-1; 10 bases match TRBD2. Germline CDR1 is KGHSH and CDR2 is LQKENI. V shed 3 bases and J 6 bases; nucleotides not matched to a gene: 11. The CDR3 loop spans 17 amino acids. CDR3 sequence (DNA): TGTGCCAGCTCACCCCTACTACTAGCGGGGACTTTCAATGAGCAGTTCTTC. This gives the protein CASSPLLLAGTFNEQFF.

This chain connects TRBV30 to TRBJ1-1; no clear D. Germline V lookup: CDR1 GTSNPN, CDR2 SVGIG (reference sequence). This CDR3 region has 11 residues. Trimming shortened V by 4 bases and J by 5 bases, and 8 bases separated the two germline ends. CDR3 bases: TGTGCCTGGAACCGGGGAACTGAAGCTTTCTTT. Residues: CAWNRGTEAFF.

The V and J genes are TRBV30 and TRBJ1-4; tentatively, D is TRBD1 (6 bases). V was pared by 5 bases and J by 7 bases, with 20 bases between. Germline V lookup: CDR1 GTSNPN, CDR2 SVGIG (reference sequence). The CDR3 sequence is 15 residues long. The DNA of the CDR3 is TGTGCCTGGCGTCGGGGGGCCGCGTCTAGTGAAAAACTGTTTTTT. It specifies CAWRRGAASSEKLFF.

The chain links TRBV5-1 to TRBJ2-1; unclear D gene. The ends were cut back, 0 bases at V and 9 bases at J, with 16 bases in the middle. The CDR3 covers 15 residues. From germline, CDR1 is SGHRS and CDR2 YFSETQ. CDR3 loop: CASSLGLVGGGEQFF. The CDR3 DNA reads as TGCGCCAGCAGCTTGGGTCTAGTGGGTGGCGGTGAGCAGTTCTTC.

V is TRBV7-9 and J is TRBJ2-1, with TRBD2 as a possible D gene (6 bases). The CDR3 consists of 14 residues. V was trimmed by 2 bases and J by 5 bases, leaving 10 bases between them. From germline, CDR1 is SEHNR and CDR2 FQNEAQ (reference sequence). The CDR3 DNA reads as TGTGCCAGCAGCTTATGGGGAGGACACAATGAGCAGTTCTTC. Amino acids: CASSLWGGHNEQFF.

This clone has just one count. The chain links TRBV14 to TRBJ1-2; a possible D gene is TRBD1 (5 bases). The length of the CDR3 is 15 residues. CDR1 and CDR2 from the germline V gene are SGHDN and FVKESK. With 4 bases removed from V and 8 bases from J, the gap between germline ends came to 20 bases. The CDR3 region is CASSLNSGGPGGYTF. The CDR3 DNA follows: TGTGCCAGCAGCCTCAACTCCGGGGGTCCGGGCGGCTACACCTTC.

This clone showed up just once. The chain joins TRBV5-4 to TRBJ2-7; D perhaps matches TRBD1 (6 bases). The CDR3 is made up of 15 amino acids. V shed 4 bases and J shed 2 bases, with 16 bases lying between them. Germline V gene lookup returns CDR1 SGHNT and CDR2 YYREEE (reference sequence). The CDR3 loop is CASSQGQTLAYEQYF. The CDR3 DNA sequence: TGTGCCAGCAGCCAGGGGCAGACGCTTGCCTACGAGCAGTACTTC.

The chain joins TRBV6-4 to TRBJ2-1, with a possible D match to TRBD2 (5 bases). V was shortened by 7 bases and J by 7 bases, with 26 bases between the two germline ends. The germline V gene encodes CDR1 MRHNA and CDR2 SNTAGT. The CDR3 is made up of 17 amino acids. The CDR3 here is CASTRRVLAGYRNEQFF. The CDR3, as DNA: TGTGCCAGCACCCGCCGTGTACTTGCGGGCTATAGGAATGAGCAGTTCTTC.

This clone has just a few counts. This chain links TRBV19 with TRBJ1-1; the D gene is possibly TRBD1 (6 bases). Trimming removed 7 bases at V and 4 bases at J, with 13 bases between. Germline V lookup: CDR1 LNHDA, CDR2 SQIVND (reference sequence). The CDR3 length is 13 residues. The CDR3 here is CASNHRAGTEAFF. CDR3 DNA: TGTGCCAGTAATCACAGGGCCGGCACTGAAGCTTTCTTT.

This chain joins TRBV5-4 and TRBJ2-5, with no clear D. The CDR3 is 13 amino acids. With 5 bases removed from V and 2 bases from J, the gap between germline ends came to 10 bases. Germline CDR1 reads SGHNT; CDR2 reads YYREEE (reference sequence). The CDR3 nucleotides read TGTGCCAGCAGGAGGAGCACTCAAGAGACCCAGTACTTC. Translated, it gives CASRRSTQETQYF.

The V and J genes are TRBV7-2 and TRBJ1-2; TRBD1 matches 7 bases. The CDR3 spans 14 residues. V was clipped by 5 bases and J by 8 bases; unmatched bases: 11. Germline CDR1 SGHTA, CDR2 FQGNSA. CDR3 loop: CASSPGGPPLGYTF. The CDR3 bases are TGTGCCAGCAGCCCAGGGGGACCCCCGTTGGGCTACACCTTC.

The chain joins TRBV10-3 to TRBJ2-2; D not certain. Germline CDR1 ENHRY, CDR2 SYGVKD. V gave up 2 bases and J gave up 8 bases, with 9 bases separating them. CDR3 length equals 13 residues. CDR3 residues: CAISELETGELFF. CDR3 nucleotides: TGTGCCATCAGTGAGCTCGAGACTGGGGAGCTGTTTTTT.

This chain links TRBV7-9 with TRBJ2-2; maybe TRBD1 (5 bases). The germline V and J ends were trimmed by 5 bases and 6 bases, with 16 bases remaining between them. The CDR3 is 15 amino acids. The V gene's germline CDR1 is SEHNR and CDR2 FQNEAQ (reference sequence). CDR3 sequence (DNA): TGTGCCAGCAGCGATCATCAAGGGGCGCCCGGGGAGCTGTTTTTT. It is translated as CASSDHQGAPGELFF.

This clone came up a few times. The J gene is TRBJ2-7, the V gene TRBV7-6, with D maybe TRBD2 (7 bases). The V end was cut by 5 bases, the J end by 5 bases, with 19 bases between. There are 15 residues in the CDR3. The germline gives CDR1 SGHVS, CDR2 FNYEAQ. In DNA form, the CDR3 reads TGTGCCAGCAGCGGGGGCGGATGGGCGGGAGACGAGCAGTACTTC. This codes for CASSGGGWAGDEQYF. The full variable domain, with the rest looked up from reference TRBV7-6 and TRBJ2-7, is GAGVSQSPRYKVTKRGQDVALRCDPISGHVSLYWYRQALGQGPEFLTYFNYEAQQDKSGLPNDRFSAERPEGSISTLTIQRTEQRDSAMYRCASSGGGWAGDEQYFGPGTRLTVT.

This chain connects TRBV9 to TRBJ2-3; D is possibly TRBD1 (6 bases). From germline, CDR1 is SGDLS and CDR2 YYNGEE. The CDR3 totals 15 residues. V dropped 4 bases and J dropped 2 bases, with 14 bases sitting between them. Here the CDR3 reads CASSSDSRTTDTQYF. For the CDR3, the DNA is TGTGCCAGCAGCTCGGACAGCCGGACCACAGATACGCAGTATTTT. Supplemented by reference TRBV9 and TRBJ2-3, the full variable domain reads DSGVTQTPKHLITATGQRVTLRCSPRSGDLSVYWYQQSLDQGLQFLIQYYNGEERAKGNILERFSAQQFPDLHSELNLSSLELGDSALYFCASSSDSRTTDTQYFGPGTRLTVL.

The chain carries TRBV18 and TRBJ1-1, with D unresolved. V gave up 2 bases and J gave up 5 bases, with 9 bases separating them. This CDR3 contains 13 residues. CDR1 is KGHSH, CDR2 LQKENI, per germline. DNA of the CDR3: TGTGCCAGCTCACCAGTACCAACAACTGAAGCTTTCTTT. Protein product: CASSPVPTTEAFF. The whole variable domain, filled in from reference TRBV18 and TRBJ1-1, reads NAGVMQNPRHLVRRRGQEARLRCSPMKGHSHVYWYRQLPEEGLKFMVYLQKENIIDESGMPKERFSAEFPKEGPSILRIQQVVRGDSAAYFCASSPVPTTEAFFGQGTRLTVV.

V usage is TRBV19 and J usage is TRBJ1-1; perhaps TRBD1 as D (5 bases). The CDR3 is made up of 13 amino acids. Germline CDR1 LNHDA, CDR2 SQIVND (reference sequence). V lost 3 bases and J lost 3, with 8 bases in between. CDR3 protein: CASSMAGHTEAFF. DNA for the CDR3: TGTGCCAGTAGTATGGCGGGACACACTGAAGCTTTCTTT.

This clone occurred a few times. The rearrangement links TRBV7-9 to TRBJ2-1; D is perhaps TRBD2 (6 bases). Germline V CDR1 and CDR2: SEHNR, FQNEAQ (reference sequence). V lost 1 base, J lost 3 bases, and 10 bases lay in between. The CDR3 has 15 residues. The CDR3 is CASSLGGGDYNEQFF. The CDR3 DNA is TGTGCCAGCAGCTTAGGCGGAGGGGACTACAATGAGCAGTTCTTC.

The V and J genes are TRBV7-8 and TRBJ2-7, with D hard to call. Germline CDR1 SGHVS, CDR2 FQNEAQ. The CDR3 sequence is 12 residues long. Trimming removed 8 bases from V and 3 bases from J, with 11 bases in between. CDR3 DNA sequence: TGTGCCAGCGGTCCTTACAACTACGAGCAGTACTTC. Amino acids: CASGPYNYEQYF. The full variable domain, in which reference TRBV7-8 and TRBJ2-7 provide the parts outside the CDR3, is GAGVSQSPRYKVAKRGQDVALRCDPISGHVSLFWYQQALGQGPEFLTYFQNEAQLDKSGLPSDRFFAERPEGSVSTLKIQRTQQEDSAVYLCASGPYNYEQYFGPGTRLTVT.

J is TRBJ2-1 and V is TRBV4-3, with D perhaps TRBD2 (6 bases). V was shortened by 2 bases and J by 1 base, with 12 bases between the two germline ends. This CDR3 is 16 amino acids long. The germline CDR1 and CDR2 sequences are LGHNA and YSLEER. CDR3 bases: TGCGCCAGCAGCCAATCTATTCGGGAGTCCTACAATGAGCAGTTCTTC. Amino acid sequence: CASSQSIRESYNEQFF.

The chain joins TRBV7-2 to TRBJ2-1; 7 bases align to TRBD2. This CDR3 comprises 14 residues. Trimming cost V 5 bases and J 4 bases; bases outside gene matches: 5. Per the germline V gene, CDR1 is SGHTA and CDR2 is FQGNSA. Here the CDR3 reads CASSGGSKYNEQFF. CDR3 DNA: TGTGCCAGCAGCGGCGGGAGTAAGTACAATGAGCAGTTCTTC. The complete variable domain, with remaining parts taken from reference TRBV7-2 and TRBJ2-1, reads GAGVSQSPSNKVTEKGKDVELRCDPISGHTALYWYRQSLGQGLEFLIYFQGNSAPDKSGLPSDRFSAERTGGSVSTLTIQRTQQEDSAVYLCASSGGSKYNEQFFGPGTRLTVL.

The sample holds one count of this clone. At one of its ends the junction is not consistent with the germline gene, which may arise from a read error. The chain has TRBV7-9 and TRBJ2-2; TRBD2 matches 14 bases. The CDR3 totals 17 residues. Germline loops: CDR1 SEHNR, CDR2 FQNEAQ (reference sequence). CDR3 nucleotide sequence: TGTTCCAGCAGCTCGGGACTAGCGGGAGCTGGCACCGGGGAGCTGTTTTTT. Translation gives CSSSSGLAGAGTGELFF. Based on the CDR3 plus reference TRBV7-9 and TRBJ2-2, the full variable domain is DTGVSQNPRHKITKRGQNVTFRCDPISEHNRLYWYRQTLGQGPEFLTYFQNEAQLEKSRLLSDRFSAERPKGSFSTLEIQRTEQGDSAMYLCSSSSGLAGAGTGELFFGEGSRLTVL.

This rearrangement joins TRBV6-6 to TRBJ1-4; a weak D match, TRBD1 (5 bases). The V gene lost 5 bases and the J gene lost 5 bases, with 18 bases spanning the gap. The CDR3 runs 16 residues. Germline-derived CDR1 and CDR2 are MNHNY and SVGAGI (reference sequence). The CDR3 nucleotides are TGTGCCAGCAGTACCCCATCCGGGGGGGGAAATGAAAAACTGTTTTTT. As protein: CASSTPSGGGNEKLFF.

This clone was seen a single time. One end of the junction is discordant with germline, which a read error may explain. The V and J genes are TRBV30 and TRBJ2-4; a possible D gene is TRBD2 (5 bases). The CDR3 length is 14 residues. Germline assignment: CDR1 GTSNPN and CDR2 SVGIG (reference sequence). The CDR3 coding sequence is TGTGCCTGGAAGGCAGACCTAGCCAAAAACAGTCAGTACTTC. Its translation is CAWKADLAKNSQYF.